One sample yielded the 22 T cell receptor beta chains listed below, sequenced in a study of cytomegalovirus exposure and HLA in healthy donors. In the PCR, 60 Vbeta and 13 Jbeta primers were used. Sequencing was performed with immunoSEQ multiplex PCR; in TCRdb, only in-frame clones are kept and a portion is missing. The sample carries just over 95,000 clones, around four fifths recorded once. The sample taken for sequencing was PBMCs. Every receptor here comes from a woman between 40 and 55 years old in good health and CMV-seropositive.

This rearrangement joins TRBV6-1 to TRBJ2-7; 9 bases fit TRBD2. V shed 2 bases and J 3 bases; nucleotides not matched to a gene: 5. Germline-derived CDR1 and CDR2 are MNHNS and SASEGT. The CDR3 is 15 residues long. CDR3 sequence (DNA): TGTGCCAGCAGTGAACCCCCTAGCGGGGACTACGAGCAGTACTTC. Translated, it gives CASSEPPSGDYEQYF.

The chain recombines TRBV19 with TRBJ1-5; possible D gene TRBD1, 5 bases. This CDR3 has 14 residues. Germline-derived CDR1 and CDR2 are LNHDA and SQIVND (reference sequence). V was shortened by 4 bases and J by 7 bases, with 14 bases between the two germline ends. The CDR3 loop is CASSRAGKQQPQHF. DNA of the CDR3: TGTGCCAGTAGTAGGGCAGGGAAACAGCAGCCCCAGCATTTT.

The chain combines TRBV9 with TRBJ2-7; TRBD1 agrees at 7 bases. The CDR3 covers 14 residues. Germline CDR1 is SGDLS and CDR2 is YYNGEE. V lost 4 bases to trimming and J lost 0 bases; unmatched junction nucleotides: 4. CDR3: CASSPQGDSYEQYF. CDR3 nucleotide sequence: TGTGCCAGCAGCCCCCAGGGGGACTCCTACGAGCAGTACTTC.

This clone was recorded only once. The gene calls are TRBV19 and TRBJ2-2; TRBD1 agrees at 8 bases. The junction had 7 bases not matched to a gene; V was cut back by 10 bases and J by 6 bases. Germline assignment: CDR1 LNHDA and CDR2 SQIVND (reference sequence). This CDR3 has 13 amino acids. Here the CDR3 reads CATRQGWAGELFF. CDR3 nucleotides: TGTGCCACCCGACAGGGGTGGGCCGGGGAGCTGTTTTTT.

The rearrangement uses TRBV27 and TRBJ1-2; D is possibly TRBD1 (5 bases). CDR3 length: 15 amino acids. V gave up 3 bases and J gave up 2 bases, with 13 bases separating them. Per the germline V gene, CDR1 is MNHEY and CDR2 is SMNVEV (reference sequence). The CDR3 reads CASSFIGQGNYGYTF. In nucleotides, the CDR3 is TGTGCCAGCAGTTTTATCGGGCAGGGAAACTATGGCTACACCTTC.

Here the CDR3 DNA reads TGTGCCAGCAGGGGACAGCCGAACACTGAAGCTTTCTTT. This sequence encodes CASRGQPNTEAFF. The chain is built from TRBV25-1 and TRBJ1-1, with 7 bases matching TRBD1. CDR1 is MGHDK and CDR2 is SYGVNS in the germline V gene. The J segment lost 1 base and the V segment lost 6 bases, leaving 2 bases of the junction unmatched. This CDR3 is built from 13 residues.

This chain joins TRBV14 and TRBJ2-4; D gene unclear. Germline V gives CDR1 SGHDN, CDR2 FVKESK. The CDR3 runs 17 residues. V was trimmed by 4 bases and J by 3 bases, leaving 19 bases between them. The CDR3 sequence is CASSRTFLTTGKNIQYF. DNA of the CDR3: TGTGCCAGCAGCCGAACATTCTTGACCACGGGCAAAAACATTCAGTACTTC.

The CDR3 DNA sequence: TGTGCCAGCAGCCAGGGGACTAGCGGGAGGTACTATACAGATACGCAGTATTTT. Its translation: CASSQGTSGRYYTDTQYF. The chain joins TRBV4-2 to TRBJ2-3, with 15 bases matching TRBD2. V lost 3 bases, J lost 3 bases, and 7 bases stayed unmatched. The germline V gene has CDR1 LGHNA and CDR2 YNFKEQ. There are 18 residues in the CDR3.

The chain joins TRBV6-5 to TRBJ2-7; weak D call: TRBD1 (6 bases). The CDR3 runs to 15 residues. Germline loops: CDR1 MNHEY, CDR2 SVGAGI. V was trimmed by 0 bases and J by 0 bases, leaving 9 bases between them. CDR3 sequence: CASSYSQGHSYEQYF. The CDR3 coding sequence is TGTGCCAGCAGTTACTCACAGGGCCACTCCTACGAGCAGTACTTC.

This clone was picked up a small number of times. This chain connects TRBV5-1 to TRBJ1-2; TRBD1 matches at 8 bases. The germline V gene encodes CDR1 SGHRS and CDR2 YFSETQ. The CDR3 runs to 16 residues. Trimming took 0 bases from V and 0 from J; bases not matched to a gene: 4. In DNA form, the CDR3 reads TGCGCCAGCAGCTTGGAGGGGGACAGGCCTAACTATGGCTACACCTTC. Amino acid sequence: CASSLEGDRPNYGYTF.

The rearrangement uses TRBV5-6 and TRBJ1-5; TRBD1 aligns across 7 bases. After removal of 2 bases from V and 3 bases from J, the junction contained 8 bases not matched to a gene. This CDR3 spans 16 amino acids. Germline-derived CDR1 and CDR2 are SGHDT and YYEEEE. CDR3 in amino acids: CASSLFAGGSNQPQHF. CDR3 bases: TGTGCCAGCAGCTTATTCGCAGGGGGTTCCAATCAGCCCCAGCATTTT.

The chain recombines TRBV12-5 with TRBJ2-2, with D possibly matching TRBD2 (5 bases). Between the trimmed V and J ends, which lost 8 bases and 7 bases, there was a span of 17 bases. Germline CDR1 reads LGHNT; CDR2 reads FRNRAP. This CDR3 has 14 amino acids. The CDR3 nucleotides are TGTGCTAGTACCCCCCCCCGGGGTATCGGGGAGCTGTTTTTT. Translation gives CASTPPRGIGELFF.

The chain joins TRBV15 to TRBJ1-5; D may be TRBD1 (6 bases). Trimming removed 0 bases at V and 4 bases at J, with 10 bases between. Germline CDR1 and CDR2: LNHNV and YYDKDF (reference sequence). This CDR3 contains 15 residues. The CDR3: CATSRDGQSNQPQHF. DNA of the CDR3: TGTGCCACCAGCAGAGACGGACAGTCAAATCAGCCCCAGCATTTT.

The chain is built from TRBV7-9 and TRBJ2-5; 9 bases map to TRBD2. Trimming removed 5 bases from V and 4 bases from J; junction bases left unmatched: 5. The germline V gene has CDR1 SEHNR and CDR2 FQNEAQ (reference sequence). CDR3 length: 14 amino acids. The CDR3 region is CASSPSGIRETQYF. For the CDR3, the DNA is TGTGCCAGCAGCCCTAGCGGGATCCGAGAGACCCAGTACTTC.

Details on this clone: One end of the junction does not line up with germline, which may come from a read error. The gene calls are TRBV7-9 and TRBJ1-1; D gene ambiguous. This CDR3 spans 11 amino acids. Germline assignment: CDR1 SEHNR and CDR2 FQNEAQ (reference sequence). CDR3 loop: CASSLDTEAFF. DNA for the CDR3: TGTGCCAGCAGCTTAGACACCGAAGCTTTCTTT.

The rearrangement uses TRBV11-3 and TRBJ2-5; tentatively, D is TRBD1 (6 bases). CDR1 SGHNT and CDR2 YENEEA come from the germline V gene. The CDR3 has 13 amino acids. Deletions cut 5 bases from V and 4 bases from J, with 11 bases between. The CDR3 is CASSPTGGETQYF. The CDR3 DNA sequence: TGTGCCAGCAGCCCGACAGGAGGAGAGACCCAGTACTTC.

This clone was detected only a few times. The CDR3 here is CASSLGRGPGNIQYF. The CDR3 nucleotides read TGTGCCAGCAGCTTAGGCAGGGGGCCGGGAAACATTCAGTACTTC. The chain recombines TRBV7-9 with TRBJ2-4, with 8 bases aligning to TRBD1. Germline trimming cut 1 base from V and 6 bases from J; bases unmatched to any gene: 5. This CDR3 contains 15 residues. CDR1 is SEHNR and CDR2 is FQNEAQ in the germline V gene (reference sequence). Drawing the rest from reference TRBV7-9 and TRBJ2-4, the complete variable domain is DTGVSQNPRHKITKRGQNVTFRCDPISEHNRLYWYRQTLGQGPEFLTYFQNEAQLEKSRLLSDRFSAERPKGSFSTLEIQRTEQGDSAMYLCASSLGRGPGNIQYFGAGTRLSVL.

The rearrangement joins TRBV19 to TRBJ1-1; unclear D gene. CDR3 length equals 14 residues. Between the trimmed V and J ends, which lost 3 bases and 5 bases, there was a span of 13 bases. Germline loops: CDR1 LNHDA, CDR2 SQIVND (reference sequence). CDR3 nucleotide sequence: TGTGCCAGTAGTATCCGGGGAGTGTGGACTGAAGCTTTCTTT. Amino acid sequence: CASSIRGVWTEAFF. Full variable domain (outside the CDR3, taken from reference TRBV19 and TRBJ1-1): DGGITQSPKYLFRKEGQNVTLSCEQNLNHDAMYWYRQDPGQGLRLIYYSQIVNDFQKGDIAEGYSVSREKKESFPLTVTSAQKNPTAFYLCASSIRGVWTEAFFGQGTRLTVV.

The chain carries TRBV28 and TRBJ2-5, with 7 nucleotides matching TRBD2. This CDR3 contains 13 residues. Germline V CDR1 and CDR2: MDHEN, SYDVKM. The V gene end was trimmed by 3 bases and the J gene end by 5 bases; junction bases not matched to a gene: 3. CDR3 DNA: TGTGCCAGCAGTTTCGCGGGAGTGGAGACCCAGTACTTC. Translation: CASSFAGVETQYF.

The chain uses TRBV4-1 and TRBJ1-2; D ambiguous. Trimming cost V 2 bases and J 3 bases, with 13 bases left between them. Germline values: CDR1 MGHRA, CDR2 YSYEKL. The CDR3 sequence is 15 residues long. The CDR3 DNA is TGCGCCAGCAGCCAACCCCCGGGAGCCTACTATGGCTACACCTTC. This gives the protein CASSQPPGAYYGYTF.

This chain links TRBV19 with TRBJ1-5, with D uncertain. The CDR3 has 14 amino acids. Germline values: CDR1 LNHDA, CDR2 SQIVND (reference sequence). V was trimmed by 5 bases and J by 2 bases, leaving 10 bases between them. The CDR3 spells CASSEGMGNQPQHF. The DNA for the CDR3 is TGTGCCAGTAGTGAGGGCATGGGCAATCAGCCCCAGCATTTT.

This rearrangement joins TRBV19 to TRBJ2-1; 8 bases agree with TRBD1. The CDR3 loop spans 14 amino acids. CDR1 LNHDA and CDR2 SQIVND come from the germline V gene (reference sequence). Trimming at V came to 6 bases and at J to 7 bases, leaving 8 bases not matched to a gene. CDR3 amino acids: CASRARDRTNEQFF. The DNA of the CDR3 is TGTGCCAGTAGGGCCCGGGACAGGACAAATGAGCAGTTCTTC.